The 26 T cell receptor beta chains below come from one sample, sequenced in a study of T-cell memory formation after mild COVID-19. TCRdb re-called the 5' RACE reads with MiXCR, one entry per CDR3 protein. The data hold 580,000 or so distinct CDR3 sequences, with 17% observed a single time. The sample comprised PBMCs or a T cell subset sorted from them (not recorded which). The receptors here all came from an adult woman who had mild COVID-19 (a few samples of this study predate the infection). Cell type and time point are not known.

The J gene is TRBJ2-1, the V gene TRBV5-1; 8 positions match TRBD2. The junction had 3 bases not matched to a gene; V was cut back by 1 base and J by 3 bases. From germline, CDR1 is SGHRS and CDR2 YFSETQ. This CDR3 has 15 residues. Here the CDR3 reads CASSLTLADYNEQFF. CDR3 sequence (DNA): TGCGCCAGCAGCTTGACACTAGCGGACTACAATGAGCAGTTCTTC.

The table lists this clonotype with a few counts. V and J are TRBV29-1 and TRBJ2-1; 7 nucleotides agree with TRBD2. Germline-derived CDR1 and CDR2 are SQVTM and ANQGSEA. The CDR3 consists of 13 residues. The V and J ends lost 8 bases and 0 bases, in that order; junction bases with no gene match: 4. The CDR3 nucleotides read TGCAGCACCAGGGAGGGCTCCTACAATGAGCAGTTCTTC. Its protein is CSTREGSYNEQFF.

This clonotype was counted only a few times. The chain carries TRBV4-1 and TRBJ1-1; no firm D call. Trimming took 0 bases from V and 0 from J, leaving 5 bases between them. Germline CDR1 reads MGHRA; CDR2 reads YSYEKL. The CDR3 runs 14 residues. CDR3 DNA sequence: TGCGCCAGCAGCCAAGAACCCATGAACACTGAAGCTTTCTTT. Its protein is CASSQEPMNTEAFF.

This clonotype was seen a handful of times. The V and J genes are TRBV5-1 and TRBJ2-3, with 12 bases matching TRBD2. The CDR3 covers 16 residues. The germline gives CDR1 SGHRS, CDR2 YFSETQ. V shed 2 bases, J shed 4 bases, and the junction held 5 bases outside the gene matches. CDR3 DNA sequence: TGCGCCAGCAGCTTCCGGACTAGCGGGATCGCAGATACGCAGTATTTT. Protein: CASSFRTSGIADTQYF.

This clonotype occurred a few times. The chain joins TRBV29-1 to TRBJ1-2, with 12 bases aligning to TRBD1. Germline CDR1 reads SQVTM; CDR2 reads ANQGSEA. CDR3 length: 16 amino acids. The V and J ends lost 1 base and 0 bases, in that order; junction bases with no gene match: 3. CDR3 in amino acids: CSVEVGDRGPNYGYTF. The CDR3 nucleotides are TGCAGCGTTGAAGTCGGGGACAGGGGGCCTAACTATGGCTACACCTTC.

The V call is TRBV25-1, the J call TRBJ2-1, with D possibly TRBD1 on 5 matching bases. Germline CDR1 is MGHDK and CDR2 is SYGVNS. The CDR3 contains 16 residues. The V and J ends lost 7 bases and 10 bases respectively, with 26 bases between them. As DNA, the CDR3 is TGTGCCAGCAAGTCCTCCCCGACAGATCCCCAGGAGGAGCAGTTCTTC. Translated, it gives CASKSSPTDPQEEQFF.

This clonotype has a count of ten or more. The chain has TRBV9 and TRBJ2-7; 10 nucleotides align to TRBD1. Germline V lookup: CDR1 SGDLS, CDR2 YYNGEE. V shed 2 bases and J 4 bases; nucleotides not matched to a gene: 3. This CDR3 is built from 14 residues. CDR3 nucleotides: TGTGCCAGCAGCGTCGGACAGGGGGTTTACGAGCAGTACTTC. It yields the protein CASSVGQGVYEQYF.

This clonotype has just a few counts. The chain links TRBV12-3 or TRBV12-4 to TRBJ1-2; the D gene is possibly TRBD1 (5 bases). This CDR3 has 14 amino acids. V was cut by 1 base and J by 5 bases, with 11 bases left in between. The CDR3 DNA is TGTGCCAGCAGTTTAGTCCCAGGGAGGTATGGCTACACCTTC. This translates into CASSLVPGRYGYTF.

There are a few counts of this clonotype. The gene calls are TRBV29-1 and TRBJ1-4, with D perhaps TRBD1 (5 bases). Germline loops: CDR1 SQVTM, CDR2 ANQGSEA. The ends were cut back, 7 bases at V and 3 bases at J, with 15 bases in the middle. The CDR3 is made up of 14 amino acids. CDR3 in amino acids: CSAGWGNPNEKLFF. The CDR3 DNA reads TGCAGCGCCGGATGGGGGAACCCTAATGAAAAACTGTTTTTT.

This rearrangement joins TRBV3-1 to TRBJ2-7; a possible D gene is TRBD2 (6 bases). Trimming removed 1 base at V and 0 bases at J, with 13 bases between. The CDR3 is 16 amino acids. Germline assignment: CDR1 LGHDT and CDR2 YNNKEL (reference sequence). This chain's CDR3 is CASSQGSGVGSYEQYF. The CDR3 DNA reads TGTGCCAGCAGCCAAGGGTCGGGAGTGGGCTCCTACGAGCAGTACTTC.

This clonotype was counted a few times. The chain couples TRBV12-3 or TRBV12-4 to TRBJ1-1, with a possible D match to TRBD1 (5 bases). The CDR3 has 16 residues. Trimming pared 5 bases from V and 1 base from J, leaving 17 bases between. This CDR3 is CASSPGTGLGNTEAFF. In DNA form, the CDR3 reads TGTGCCAGCAGTCCCGGGACCGGTCTCGGGAACACTGAAGCTTTCTTT.

CDR3 nucleotide sequence: TGCGCCAGCAGCCAGCCCCAGGGGGCCGCAATGATGAACACTGAAGCTTTCTTT. Protein: CASSQPQGAAMMNTEAFF. This chain joins TRBV4-1 and TRBJ1-1; 8 bases line up with TRBD1. V shed 3 bases, J shed 0 bases, and the junction held 12 bases outside the gene matches. Germline CDR1 MGHRA, CDR2 YSYEKL. The CDR3 spans 18 residues.

This chain links TRBV4-1 with TRBJ2-1, with 14 positions matching TRBD2. This CDR3 spans 19 amino acids. Germline CDR1 is MGHRA and CDR2 is YSYEKL. The junction had 4 bases not matched to a gene; V was cut back by 0 bases and J by 0 bases. The CDR3 reads CASSQDRTSGGLSYNEQFF. DNA for the CDR3: TGCGCCAGCAGCCAAGATCGGACTAGCGGGGGGCTCTCCTACAATGAGCAGTTCTTC.

This clonotype turned up a few times. The V and J genes are TRBV20-1 and TRBJ2-1; perhaps TRBD2 as D (5 bases). Trimming cost V 1 base and J 5 bases, with 18 bases left between them. The germline V gene has CDR1 DFQATT and CDR2 SNEGSKA (reference sequence). This CDR3 region has 16 residues. CDR3 sequence (DNA): TGCAGTGCTAGAGGTTCCGGGATTATCGGGCACAATGAGCAGTTCTTC. The encoded protein is CSARGSGIIGHNEQFF.

For this clonotype: Relative to the germline gene, one junction end is altered; a read error may explain this. The rearrangement uses TRBV14 and TRBJ1-1, with TRBD1 as a possible D gene (6 bases). The length of the CDR3 is 15 residues. The germline gives CDR1 SGHDN, CDR2 FVKESK. DNA of the CDR3: TGTGCCAGCAGCCAACGGGGGCTTGGGAACCCTGAAGCTTTCTTT. It is translated as CASSQRGLGNPEAFF. The complete variable domain, with remaining parts taken from reference TRBV14 and TRBJ1-1, reads EAGVTQFPSHSVIEKGQTVTLRCDPISGHDNLYWYRRVMGKEIKFLLHFVKESKQDESGMPNNRFLAERTGGTYSTLKVQPAELEDSGVYFCASSQRGLGNPEAFFGQGTRLTVV.

The chain links TRBV7-6 to TRBJ2-7, with a possible D match to TRBD2 (6 bases). Trimming shortened V by 6 bases and J by 4 bases, and 19 bases separated the two germline ends. This CDR3 region has 15 residues. CDR1 SGHVS and CDR2 FNYEAQ come from the germline V gene. The CDR3 is CASRPYRGTQYEQYF. The CDR3 bases are TGTGCCAGCAGACCTTACCGGGGGACTCAATACGAGCAGTACTTC.

The chain carries TRBV5-5 and TRBJ1-1; D is perhaps TRBD1 (5 bases). The CDR3 runs 15 residues. CDR1 SGHKS and CDR2 YYEKEE come from the germline V gene (reference sequence). V gave up 0 bases and J gave up 4 bases, with 13 bases separating them. The CDR3 loop is CASSLVRVGTTEAFF. In nucleotides, the CDR3 is TGTGCCAGCAGCTTGGTTCGGGTAGGGACCACTGAAGCTTTCTTT.

This clonotype was detected only a few times. V is TRBV4-2 and J is TRBJ2-7; D unresolved. This CDR3 is 15 amino acids long. V shed 1 base and J shed 3 bases, with 13 bases lying between them. The germline V gene has CDR1 LGHNA and CDR2 YNFKEQ. The CDR3 loop reads CASSQVVRTDYEQYF. The CDR3 DNA is TGTGCCAGCAGCCAAGTGGTGAGAACGGACTACGAGCAGTACTTC.

In this sample, this clonotype turned up a few times. The chain is built from TRBV12-3 or TRBV12-4 and TRBJ1-3; tentatively, D is TRBD1 (5 bases). The germline V and J ends were trimmed by 1 base and 0 bases, with 10 bases remaining between them. The CDR3 contains 16 residues. Here the CDR3 DNA reads TGTGCCAGCAGTTTAGGGGGCAGGTTCTCTGGAAACACCATATATTTT. Its translation is CASSLGGRFSGNTIYF.

J is TRBJ2-5 and V is TRBV12-3 or TRBV12-4, with 9 nucleotides matching TRBD2. The trim removed 2 bases at V and 5 bases at J, leaving 6 bases unmatched. This CDR3 region has 15 residues. The CDR3 DNA reads TGTGCCAGCAGTTTAAGTGCGGGAGGGCCGGAGACCCAGTACTTC. Its protein is CASSLSAGGPETQYF.

This clonotype has only a few counts. V is TRBV20-1 and J is TRBJ2-3; TRBD2 matches at 9 bases. The CDR3 has 16 residues. Germline V CDR1 and CDR2: DFQATT, SNEGSKA (reference sequence). Losses at the gene ends were 1 base for V and 6 bases for J; bases not matched to a gene: 11. The CDR3: CSARGVAGVISDTQYF. The CDR3 DNA follows: TGCAGTGCTAGAGGTGTAGCGGGAGTAATTTCGGATACGCAGTATTTT.

This clonotype turned up a few times. The CDR3 is CASSEGTNNQPQHF. The CDR3 DNA sequence: TGTGCCAGCAGTGAAGGGACGAACAATCAGCCCCAGCATTTT. The rearrangement links TRBV25-1 to TRBJ1-5; perhaps TRBD1 as D (5 bases). Germline V gives CDR1 MGHDK, CDR2 SYGVNS. The germline V and J ends were trimmed by 2 bases and 3 bases, with 8 bases remaining between them. The CDR3 is 14 residues long.

This CDR3 reads CASSLEVWGNYGYTF. The CDR3 DNA sequence: TGTGCCAGCAGCTTAGAGGTGTGGGGGAACTATGGCTACACCTTC. The chain carries TRBV7-2 and TRBJ1-2; maybe TRBD1 (5 bases). V lost 1 base to trimming and J lost 2 bases, with 11 bases between them. This CDR3 is built from 15 residues. Germline V gene sequence: CDR1 SGHTA, CDR2 FQGNSA.

V usage is TRBV5-1 and J usage is TRBJ1-2; unclear D gene. V was pared by 2 bases and J by 0 bases, with 11 bases between. The germline V gene has CDR1 SGHRS and CDR2 YFSETQ. The CDR3 covers 15 residues. The CDR3 loop is CASSFSAATNYGYTF. CDR3 DNA sequence: TGCGCCAGCAGCTTCTCGGCAGCTACTAACTATGGCTACACCTTC.

This clonotype was seen a few times. The chain uses TRBV12-3 or TRBV12-4 and TRBJ2-3; D might be TRBD1 (7 bases). This CDR3 contains 15 residues. The V end lost 3 bases, the J end lost 6 bases, and 16 bases lay between the germline ends. The CDR3 DNA sequence: TGTGCCAGCAGTTTCCAGGGGGGCCGCCTGGATACGCAGTATTTT. This encodes CASSFQGGRLDTQYF.

The V and J genes are TRBV6-5 and TRBJ2-3; 10 nucleotides match TRBD2. The CDR3 contains 15 residues. CDR1 MNHEY and CDR2 SVGAGI come from the germline V gene. Germline trimming cut 7 bases from V and 1 base from J; bases unmatched to any gene: 5. The CDR3 protein is CASTQRGGRTDTQYF. Written as DNA, the CDR3 is TGTGCCAGCACCCAGCGGGGGGGCCGCACAGATACGCAGTATTTT.